The 5 T cell receptor beta chains presented below share a single source sample, sequenced in a study of blood T cell repertoires in COVID-19. Using immunoSEQ multiplex PCR, the repertoire was profiled, and TCRdb retains in-frame clones only, with some absent. Of 70,000 to 85,000 clones in the sample, roughly four fifths were seen once. Material for sequencing was peripheral blood. The receptor source for this set is a human donor in a cohort sampled during active COVID-19.

The gene calls are TRBV7-8 and TRBJ1-4, with a weak D call TRBD1 (5 bases). V was shortened by 0 bases and J by 8 bases, with 10 bases between the two germline ends. CDR1 and CDR2 from the germline V gene are SGHVS and FQNEAQ. The CDR3 runs to 14 residues. The CDR3 here is CASSLARRDEKLFF. The CDR3 DNA reads TGTGCCAGCAGCTTAGCGCGGAGGGACGAAAAACTGTTTTTT.

V is TRBV29-1 and J is TRBJ2-5; a weak D match, TRBD1 (6 bases). Germline V gives CDR1 SQVTM, CDR2 ANQGSEA. This CDR3 is 13 amino acids long. The germline V and J ends were trimmed by 7 bases and 5 bases, with 17 bases remaining between them. This CDR3 reads CSAEDSPDETQYF. The CDR3 DNA follows: TGCAGCGCCGAGGACAGTCCGGACGAGACCCAGTACTTC.

The CDR3 spells CASSLRQGGNSPLHF. The CDR3 DNA reads TGTGCCAGCTCACTTCGACAGGGGGGGAATTCACCCCTCCACTTT. The chain is built from TRBV18 and TRBJ1-6, with 9 nucleotides matching TRBD1. CDR1 is KGHSH, CDR2 LQKENI, per germline. J gave up 7 bases and V 4 bases, and 5 bases lay outside the gene matches. This CDR3 spans 15 amino acids.

The chain carries TRBV6-1 and TRBJ2-3; D remains ambiguous. CDR1 and CDR2 (germline): MNHNS, SASEGT. Trimming pared 3 bases from V and 5 bases from J, leaving 6 bases between. The CDR3 runs to 12 residues. The chain's CDR3 is CASSEERDTQYF. CDR3 bases: TGTGCCAGCAGTGAGGAGAGAGATACGCAGTATTTT.

Only a few counts were recorded for this clone. The rearrangement joins TRBV30 to TRBJ2-5; D might be TRBD1 (5 bases). The CDR3 totals 15 residues. CDR1 and CDR2 (germline): GTSNPN, SVGIG (reference sequence). V shed 1 base and J shed 4 bases, with 16 bases lying between them. The CDR3 DNA is TGTGCCTGGAGTGGGGGCCCACCCGACAGAGAGACCCAGTACTTC. It specifies CAWSGGPPDRETQYF.